The 24 T cell receptor beta chains reported below all come from one sample, sequenced in a study of Graves' ophthalmopathy and Graves' hyperthyroidism. Beta-chain TCR CDR3 regions were amplified from RNA transcripts. The authors performed first-round RT-PCR with HTBI primers and then a second-round multiplex PCR. TCRdb re-called the multiplex PCR reads through MiXCR, storing one row per CDR3 protein. The repertoire holds hundreds of thousands of distinct CDR3 sequences, with approximately 39% as singletons. The sample consisted of peripheral blood. The receptors were sampled from an adult man with Graves' ophthalmopathy.

This clonotype has a count of ten or more. The chain recombines TRBV20-1 with TRBJ2-5; 8 bases are a match to TRBD1. Unmatched junction bases numbered 9, after V lost 7 bases and J lost 5 bases. CDR3 length: 13 amino acids. Germline values: CDR1 DFQATT, CDR2 SNEGSKA (reference sequence). The CDR3: CSGQGQGGETQYF. CDR3 nucleotides: TGCAGTGGGCAAGGACAGGGAGGCGAGACCCAGTACTTC.

The chain combines TRBV11-2 with TRBJ2-7, with a tentative D call TRBD1 (6 bases). Germline CDR1 reads SGHAT; CDR2 reads FQNNGV. The CDR3 contains 14 residues. Trimming left V 3 bases short and J 5 bases short, with 14 bases between. DNA for the CDR3: TGTGCCAGCAGCTTTCAGGGCAGGGGAAACGAGCAGTACTTC. It is translated as CASSFQGRGNEQYF.

This chain uses TRBV12-3 or TRBV12-4 with TRBJ2-5; 11 positions agree with TRBD1. CDR3 size: 15 residues. With V trimmed by 5 bases and J by 5 bases, 7 bases remained unmatched. The CDR3 DNA sequence: TGTGCCAGCAGTCGGGACAGGGGGACCGGGGAGACCCAGTACTTC. Its translation: CASSRDRGTGETQYF.

This clonotype was observed a few times. This rearrangement joins TRBV7-2 to TRBJ1-4, with D possibly being TRBD1 (5 bases). Germline V CDR1 and CDR2: SGHTA, FQGNSA. V shed 6 bases and J shed 6 bases, with 11 bases lying between them. The length of the CDR3 is 13 residues. The CDR3 protein is CASSTGTYEKLFF. Here the CDR3 DNA reads TGTGCCAGCAGTACCGGGACGTATGAAAAACTGTTTTTT.

Of note for this clonotype: A read error may be the cause here, since a much bigger clone is one base away. The chain employs TRBV2 and TRBJ1-4, with TRBD1 matching over 11 bases. This CDR3 is 14 amino acids long. The ends lost 6 bases at V and 6 bases at J; junction bases unmatched: 3. Per germline, CDR1 SNHLY and CDR2 FYNNEI. The CDR3 spells CASRDRGRYEKLFF. The DNA for the CDR3 is TGTGCCAGCAGGGACAGGGGGCGGTATGAAAAACTGTTTTTT.

This clonotype was counted a few times. CDR3 residues: CASSAWDRGHDGYTF. The CDR3 DNA reads TGTGCCAGCAGTGCCTGGGACAGGGGGCACGATGGCTACACCTTC. The rearrangement links TRBV25-1 to TRBJ1-2; TRBD1 aligns across 12 bases. Germline CDR1 and CDR2: MGHDK and SYGVNS. The CDR3 is 15 amino acids. The V gene end was trimmed by 4 bases and the J gene end by 6 bases; junction bases not matched to a gene: 6.

The chain joins TRBV24-1 to TRBJ2-2; possible D gene TRBD1, 5 bases. This CDR3 spans 15 amino acids. The V end was cut by 4 bases, the J end by 0 bases, with 8 bases between. Per the germline V gene, CDR1 is KGHDR and CDR2 is SFDVKD. The CDR3 region is CATSESGPNTGELFF. For the CDR3, the DNA is TGTGCCACCAGTGAGTCAGGGCCGAACACCGGGGAGCTGTTTTTT.

The chain couples TRBV7-9 to TRBJ1-5; 7 bases fit TRBD1. The CDR3 length is 15 residues. Germline assignment: CDR1 SEHNR and CDR2 FQNEAQ (reference sequence). V was clipped by 3 bases and J by 11 bases; unmatched bases: 13. CDR3 amino acids: CASSLAGRGQETQHF. The CDR3 DNA follows: TGTGCCAGCAGCTTGGCCGGTAGGGGGCAAGAGACCCAGCATTTT.

In its sample, this clonotype was seen many times. The rearrangement links TRBV24-1 to TRBJ1-5, with a weak D call TRBD1 (5 bases). This CDR3 region has 14 residues. V gave up 7 bases and J gave up 2 bases, with 11 bases separating them. Germline CDR1 KGHDR, CDR2 SFDVKD. The CDR3 loop is CATRGPSGNQPQHF. Written as DNA, the CDR3 is TGTGCCACCAGGGGACCCTCCGGCAATCAGCCCCAGCATTTT.

A single count supports this clonotype. The chain joins TRBV10-2 to TRBJ1-6; unclear D gene. V lost 2 bases, J lost 7 bases, and 9 bases lay in between. CDR3 length equals 14 residues. Germline CDR1 and CDR2: WSHSY and SAAADI. CDR3 sequence: CASSEGESNSPLHF. The CDR3 nucleotides read TGCGCCAGCAGTGAGGGGGAGTCCAATTCACCCCTCCACTTT.

The V and J genes are TRBV2 and TRBJ1-1, with 8 positions matching TRBD1. Germline values: CDR1 SNHLY, CDR2 FYNNEI. The V and J ends lost 3 bases and 5 bases, in that order; junction bases with no gene match: 8. The CDR3 contains 15 residues. The DNA for the CDR3 is TGTGCCAGCAGTGACCGACAGGGGCTGAGTACTGAAGCTTTCTTT. This translates into CASSDRQGLSTEAFF.

V is TRBV25-1 and J is TRBJ1-5; 12 bases are a match to TRBD1. After removal of 1 base from V and 4 bases from J, the junction contained 8 bases not matched to a gene. The length of the CDR3 is 18 residues. Looked up from germline, CDR1 is MGHDK and CDR2 is SYGVNS. The CDR3 loop reads CASSESGTGGTGNQPQHF. The CDR3, as DNA: TGTGCCAGCAGTGAATCGGGGACAGGGGGCACGGGGAATCAGCCCCAGCATTTT.

The rearrangement uses TRBV7-8 and TRBJ2-7; the D gene is possibly TRBD1 (5 bases). The CDR3 contains 13 residues. Germline V CDR1 and CDR2: SGHVS, FQNEAQ. Deletions cut 6 bases from V and 2 bases from J, with 11 bases between. In nucleotides, the CDR3 is TGTGCCAGCAGATATAGACAGACCTACGAGCAGTACTTC. This encodes CASRYRQTYEQYF.

As regards this clonotype: A read error may explain this, as a much larger clone is one base away. The chain joins TRBV20-1 to TRBJ2-7; 9 bases line up with TRBD2. The CDR3 is 17 amino acids. CDR1 is DFQATT, CDR2 SNEGSKA, per germline (reference sequence). This chain's CDR3 is CSARPNRGGRVDYKQYF. CDR3 DNA sequence: TGCAGTGCTAGACCGAATCGGGGCGGGAGGGTGGACTACAAGCAGTACTTC.

This clonotype occurred a few times. This sequence joins TRBV2 and TRBJ2-7, with a tentative D call TRBD1 (6 bases). From germline, CDR1 is SNHLY and CDR2 FYNNEI. The V gene lost 4 bases and the J gene lost 4 bases, with 14 bases spanning the gap. This CDR3 contains 14 residues. In DNA, the CDR3 is TGTGCCAGCAGTGGGACACAGGGATCGTACGAGCAGTACTTC. Translated, it gives CASSGTQGSYEQYF.

Only one count was recorded for this clonotype. A much larger clone differs by one base, so this may be a read error. The final CDR3 position lacks the conserved phenylalanine or tryptophan, pointing to a likely read error. The chain couples TRBV9 to TRBJ1-2, with unresolved D. Germline V gene sequence: CDR1 SGDLS, CDR2 YYNGEE. The CDR3 consists of 14 residues. The DNA of the CDR3 is TGCGCCAGCAGCCTATCGACTGTGAACTATGGCTACACCCTC. It is translated as CASSLSTVNYGYTL.

Ten or more counts support this clonotype. The chain uses TRBV7-3 and TRBJ2-5, with TRBD2 matching over 7 bases. The junction had 1 base not matched to a gene; V was cut back by 3 bases and J by 3 bases. The germline V gene encodes CDR1 SGHTA and CDR2 FQGTGA. CDR3 length: 13 residues. CDR3 sequence (DNA): TGTGCCAGCAGCTTGACTAGCAAAGAGACCCAGTACTTC. Protein sequence: CASSLTSKETQYF.

This clonotype was observed at least ten times. The chain employs TRBV19 and TRBJ1-5; unclear D gene. V lost 4 bases to trimming and J lost 7 bases, with 11 bases between them. This CDR3 has 13 amino acids. Germline lookup yields CDR1 LNHDA and CDR2 SQIVND (reference sequence). The CDR3: CASSSTGEQPQHF. CDR3 coding DNA: TGTGCCAGTAGTAGCACTGGGGAACAGCCCCAGCATTTT.

V and J are TRBV2 and TRBJ2-2; TRBD1 matches 7 bases. CDR1 is SNHLY, CDR2 FYNNEI, per germline. Trimming took 4 bases from V and 0 from J; bases not matched to a gene: 11. The CDR3 sequence is 18 residues long. The CDR3 is CASSGKYRDSANTGELFF. For the CDR3, the DNA is TGTGCCAGCAGTGGCAAGTACCGGGACAGCGCGAACACCGGGGAGCTGTTTTTT.

The gene calls are TRBV2 and TRBJ1-2; 7 bases line up with TRBD1. The CDR3 has 15 amino acids. V lost 6 bases and J lost 1; bases outside the gene matches: 8. Per the germline V gene, CDR1 is SNHLY and CDR2 is FYNNEI. CDR3 in DNA: TGTGCCAGCAGGATGACAGGGACCGGTAACTATGGCTACACCTTC. Encoded protein: CASRMTGTGNYGYTF.

This clonotype was seen ten or more times. CDR3 loop: CASSQEGNALYGYTF. CDR3 nucleotides: TGCGCCAGCAGCCAAGAAGGGAACGCCCTCTATGGCTACACCTTC. The chain uses TRBV4-3 and TRBJ1-2, with D uncertain. CDR3 length: 15 residues. V was pared by 0 bases and J by 4 bases, with 12 bases between. Germline V gene lookup returns CDR1 LGHNA and CDR2 YSLEER.

The V and J genes are TRBV24-1 and TRBJ1-3, with 7 bases identical to TRBD1. The ends lost 8 bases at V and 7 bases at J; junction bases unmatched: 4. CDR1 and CDR2 (germline): KGHDR, SFDVKD. This CDR3 comprises 12 residues. The chain's CDR3 is CATTDRMNTIYF. The CDR3 bases are TGTGCCACCACGGACAGGATGAACACCATATATTTT.

This clonotype was recorded many times. This sequence joins TRBV7-8 and TRBJ1-5; tentatively, D is TRBD1 (6 bases). Germline V gene lookup returns CDR1 SGHVS and CDR2 FQNEAQ. This CDR3 has 13 amino acids. Deletions cut 5 bases from V and 4 bases from J, with 9 bases between. CDR3 nucleotide sequence: TGTGCCAGCAGCCCGGACAGAAATCAGCCCCAGCATTTT. It is translated as CASSPDRNQPQHF.

Concerning this clonotype: A much larger clone is a single base away; this may be a read error. In DNA form, the CDR3 reads TGCAGTGCTAGTGCGGTCCTCGAGGGATATAATTCACCCCTCCACTTT. Its protein is CSASAVLEGYNSPLHF. This chain uses TRBV20-1 with TRBJ1-6; D gene ambiguous. Germline CDR1 DFQATT, CDR2 SNEGSKA (reference sequence). Trimming stripped 3 bases from V and 4 bases from J, with 16 bases between. The CDR3 is 16 amino acids.